This T cell receptor beta chain was recorded in a study of blood T cell repertoires in COVID-19. Study information: Whether acute or convalescent, the COVID-19 samples came from the United States, Italy and Spain.

In germline, CDR1 is LNHDA, CDR2 SQIVND (reference sequence). The trim removed 9 bases at V and 1 base at J, leaving 4 bases unmatched. The CDR3 runs to 14 residues. Participant age was roughly 18 to 89 years, and participants resided in fewer than 30 US areas. Participant-reported clinical history was the basis for cohort assignment. Cohort 3 recovery required two negative PCRs, clearance, or symptom resolution. The data were produced by immunoSEQ multiplex PCR, yet TCRdb's version contains in-frame clones alone and is incomplete. The table includes some 250,000 clones, 80% to 90% detected once. This receptor was identified in a woman aged 50 to 60 who had recovered from COVID-19. The chain joins TRBV19 to TRBJ1-5, with 9 bases identical to TRBD1. The sequencing sample was made of PBMCs or T cells enriched from blood (not recorded which). CDR3 bases: TGTGCCAGCAAGGGACAGGGAAGCAATCAGCCCCAGCATTTT. Its protein product is CASKGQGSNQPQHF.